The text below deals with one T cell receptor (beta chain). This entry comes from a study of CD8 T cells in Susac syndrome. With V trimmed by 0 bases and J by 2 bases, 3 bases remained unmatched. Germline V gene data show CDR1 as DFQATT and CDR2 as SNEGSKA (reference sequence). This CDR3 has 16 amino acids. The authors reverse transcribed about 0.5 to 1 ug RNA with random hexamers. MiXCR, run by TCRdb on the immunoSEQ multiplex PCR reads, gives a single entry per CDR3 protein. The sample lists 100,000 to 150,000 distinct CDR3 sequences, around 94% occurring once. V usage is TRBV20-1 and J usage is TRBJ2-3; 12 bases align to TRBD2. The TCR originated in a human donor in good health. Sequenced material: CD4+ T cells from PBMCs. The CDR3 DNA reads TGCAGTGCTAGAGATAGGACTAGCGGGGCCACAGATACGCAGTATTTT. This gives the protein CSARDRTSGATDTQYF.